This section outlines one TCR beta chain sequence together with its context. Its antigen is as yet unknown. Trimming removed 3 bases from V and 3 bases from J, with 14 bases in between. The germline V gene encodes CDR1 SGHDN and CDR2 FVKESK. The CDR3 covers 15 residues. The data were produced by immunoSEQ multiplex PCR, yet TCRdb's version contains in-frame clones alone and is incomplete. Among about 1 million clones listed, 65% to 80% were seen once. This sample was included in a study of shared clonotypes between healthy human individuals. Study observations and caveats: Clonotypes which were not shared had lower generation probabilities than clonotypes that all four donors shared.

This clonotype was obtained from a man between 18 and 29 years old in good health. Sequenced input: memory CD4+ T cells sorted from blood. Subset defined: CD45RA-negative fraction. V gene TRBV14 combines with J gene TRBJ1-1; no clear D gene. DNA for the CDR3: TGTGCCAGCAGCCAGGACCGTTGGAGGGACACTGAAGCTTTCTTT. Protein product: CASSQDRWRDTEAFF. Looking up the rest from reference TRBV14 and TRBJ1-1 gives the full variable domain: EAGVTQFPSHSVIEKGQTVTLRCDPISGHDNLYWYRRVMGKEIKFLLHFVKESKQDESGMPNNRFLAERTGGTYSTLKVQPAELEDSGVYFCASSQDRWRDTEAFFGQGTRLTVV.